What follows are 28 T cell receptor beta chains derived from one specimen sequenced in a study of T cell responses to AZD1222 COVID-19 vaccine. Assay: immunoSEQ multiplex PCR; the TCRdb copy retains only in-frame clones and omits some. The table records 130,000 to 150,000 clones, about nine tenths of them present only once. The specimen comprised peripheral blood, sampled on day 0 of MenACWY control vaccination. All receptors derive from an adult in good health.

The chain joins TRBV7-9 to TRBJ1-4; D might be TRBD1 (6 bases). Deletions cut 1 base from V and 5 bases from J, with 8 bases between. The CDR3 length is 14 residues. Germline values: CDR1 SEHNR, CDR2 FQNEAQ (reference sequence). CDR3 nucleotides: TGTGCCAGCAGCTTAGAACAGGGAAATGAAAAACTGTTTTTT. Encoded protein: CASSLEQGNEKLFF.

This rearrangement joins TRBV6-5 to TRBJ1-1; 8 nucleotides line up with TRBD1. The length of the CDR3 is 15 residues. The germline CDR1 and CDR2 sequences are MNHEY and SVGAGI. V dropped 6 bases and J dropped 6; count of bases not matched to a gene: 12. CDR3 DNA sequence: TGTGCCAGCAGCGGACAGGGTTCGGGAGCGGCTGAAGCTTTCTTT. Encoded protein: CASSGQGSGAAEAFF.

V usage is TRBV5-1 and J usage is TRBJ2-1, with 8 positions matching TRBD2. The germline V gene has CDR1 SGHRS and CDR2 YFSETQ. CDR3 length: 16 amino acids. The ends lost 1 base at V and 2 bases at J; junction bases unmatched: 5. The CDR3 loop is CASSLTSGPTYNEQFF. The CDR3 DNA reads TGCGCCAGCAGCTTGACTAGCGGCCCAACCTACAATGAGCAGTTCTTC.

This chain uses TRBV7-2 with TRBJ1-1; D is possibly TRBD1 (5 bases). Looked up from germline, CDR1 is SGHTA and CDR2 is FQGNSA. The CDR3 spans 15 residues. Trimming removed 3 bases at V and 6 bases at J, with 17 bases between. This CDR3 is CASSFLGGGRAEAFF. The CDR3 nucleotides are TGTGCCAGCAGCTTCCTTGGGGGGGGAAGGGCTGAAGCTTTCTTT.

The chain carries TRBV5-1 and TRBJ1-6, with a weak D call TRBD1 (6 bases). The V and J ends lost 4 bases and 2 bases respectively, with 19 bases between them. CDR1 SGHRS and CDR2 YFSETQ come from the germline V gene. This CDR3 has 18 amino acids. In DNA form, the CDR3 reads TGCGCCAGCAGCCCCCTCGGAGGGCGGGACACCTATAATTCACCCCTCCACTTT. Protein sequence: CASSPLGGRDTYNSPLHF.

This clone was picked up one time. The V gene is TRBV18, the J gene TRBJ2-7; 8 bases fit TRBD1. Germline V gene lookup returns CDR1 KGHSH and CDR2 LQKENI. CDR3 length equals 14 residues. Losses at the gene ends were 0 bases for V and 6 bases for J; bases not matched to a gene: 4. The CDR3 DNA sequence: TGTGCCAGCTCACCACCGAGGACAGGGAGCGAGCAGTACTTC. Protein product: CASSPPRTGSEQYF.

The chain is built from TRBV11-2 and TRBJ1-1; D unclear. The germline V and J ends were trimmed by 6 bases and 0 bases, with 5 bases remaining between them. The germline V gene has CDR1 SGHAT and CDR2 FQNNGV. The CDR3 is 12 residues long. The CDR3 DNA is TGTGCCAGCAGTGGACTGAACACTGAAGCTTTCTTT. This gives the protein CASSGLNTEAFF.

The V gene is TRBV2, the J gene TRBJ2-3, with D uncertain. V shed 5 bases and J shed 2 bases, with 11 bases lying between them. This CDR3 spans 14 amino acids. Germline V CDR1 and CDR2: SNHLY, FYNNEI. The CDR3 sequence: CASSSFRTTDTQYF. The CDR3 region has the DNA TGTGCCAGCAGTTCGTTCCGGACCACAGATACGCAGTATTTT.

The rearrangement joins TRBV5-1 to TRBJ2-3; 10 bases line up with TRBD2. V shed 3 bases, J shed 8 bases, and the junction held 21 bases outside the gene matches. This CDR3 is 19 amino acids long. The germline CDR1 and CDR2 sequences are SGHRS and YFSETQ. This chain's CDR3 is CASSSVPGLARIRSSTQYF. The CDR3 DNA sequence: TGCGCCAGCAGCTCCGTCCCGGGACTAGCGCGGATCCGATCGAGTACGCAGTATTTT.

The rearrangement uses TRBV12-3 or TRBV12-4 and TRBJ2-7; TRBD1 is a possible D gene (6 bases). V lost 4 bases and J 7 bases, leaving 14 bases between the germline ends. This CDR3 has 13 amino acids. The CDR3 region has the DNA TGTGCCAGCAGTTGGCGGACAGAGGGAGAGCAGTACTTC. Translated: CASSWRTEGEQYF.

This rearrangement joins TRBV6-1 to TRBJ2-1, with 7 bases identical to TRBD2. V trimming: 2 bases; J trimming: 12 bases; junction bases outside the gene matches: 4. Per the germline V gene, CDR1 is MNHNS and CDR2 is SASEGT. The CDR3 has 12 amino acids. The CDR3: CASSENERGQFF. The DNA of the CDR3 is TGTGCCAGCAGTGAAAACGAGCGGGGGCAGTTCTTC.

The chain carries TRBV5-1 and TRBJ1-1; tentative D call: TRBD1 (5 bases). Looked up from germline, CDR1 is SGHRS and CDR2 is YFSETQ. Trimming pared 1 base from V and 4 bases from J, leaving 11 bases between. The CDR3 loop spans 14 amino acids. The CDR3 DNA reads TGCGCCAGCAGCTTGCGGAGGGGAGGCACTGAAGCTTTCTTT. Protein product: CASSLRRGGTEAFF.

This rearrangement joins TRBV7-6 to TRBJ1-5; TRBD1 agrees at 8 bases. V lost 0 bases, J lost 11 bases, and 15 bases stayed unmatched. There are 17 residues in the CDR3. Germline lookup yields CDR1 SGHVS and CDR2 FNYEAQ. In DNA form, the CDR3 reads TGTGCCAGCAGCTTAGCGCGACAGGGGAATGGTAAAATGGCCCAGCATTTT. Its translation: CASSLARQGNGKMAQHF.

CDR3 coding DNA: TGTGCCTGGAGTGTGTGGGGGGGGAATTCACCCCTCCACTTT. Encoded protein: CAWSVWGGNSPLHF. The rearrangement links TRBV30 to TRBJ1-6, with D possibly being TRBD1 (5 bases). The CDR3 length is 14 residues. Germline V gene sequence: CDR1 GTSNPN, CDR2 SVGIG (reference sequence). V lost 0 bases and J lost 7, with 10 bases in between. Together with reference TRBV30 and TRBJ1-6, the CDR3 gives the full variable domain: SQTIHQWPATLVQPVGSPLSLECTVEGTSNPNLYWYRQAAGRGLQLLFYSVGIGQISSEVPQNLSASRPQDRQFILSSKKLLLSDSGFYLCAWSVWGGNSPLHFGNGTRLTVT.

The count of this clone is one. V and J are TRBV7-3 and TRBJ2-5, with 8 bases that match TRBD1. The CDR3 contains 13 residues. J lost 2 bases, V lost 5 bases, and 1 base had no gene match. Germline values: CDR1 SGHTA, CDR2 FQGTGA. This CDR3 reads CASSRDRQETQYF. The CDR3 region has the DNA TGTGCCAGCAGCCGGGACAGGCAAGAGACCCAGTACTTC.

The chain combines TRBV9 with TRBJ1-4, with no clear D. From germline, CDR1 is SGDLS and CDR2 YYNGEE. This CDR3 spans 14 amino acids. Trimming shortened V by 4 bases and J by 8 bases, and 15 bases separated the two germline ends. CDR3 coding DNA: TGTGCCAGCAGCCCCGTGGGGATGGAAGAAAAACTGTTTTTT. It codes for CASSPVGMEEKLFF.

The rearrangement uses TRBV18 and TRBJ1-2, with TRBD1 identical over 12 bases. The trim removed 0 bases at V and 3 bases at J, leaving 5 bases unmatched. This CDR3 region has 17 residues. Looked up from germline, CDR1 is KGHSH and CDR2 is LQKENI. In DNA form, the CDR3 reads TGTGCCAGCTCACCACCGGGACAGGGGGCGCCTGACTATGGCTACACCTTC. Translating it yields CASSPPGQGAPDYGYTF.

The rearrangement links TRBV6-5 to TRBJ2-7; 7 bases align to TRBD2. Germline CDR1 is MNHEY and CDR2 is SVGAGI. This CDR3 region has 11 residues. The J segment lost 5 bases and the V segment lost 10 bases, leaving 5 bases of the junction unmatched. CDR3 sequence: CATSAGDEQYF. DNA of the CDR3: TGTGCCACTTCGGCGGGGGACGAGCAGTACTTC.

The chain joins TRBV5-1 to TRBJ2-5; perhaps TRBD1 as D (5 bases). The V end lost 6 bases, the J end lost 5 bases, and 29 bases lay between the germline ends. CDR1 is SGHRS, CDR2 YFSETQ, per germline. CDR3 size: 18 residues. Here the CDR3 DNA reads TGCGCCAGCACCGAAGCTGCTAACGACAGAGCCATCCTCGAGACCCAGTACTTC. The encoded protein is CASTEAANDRAILETQYF.

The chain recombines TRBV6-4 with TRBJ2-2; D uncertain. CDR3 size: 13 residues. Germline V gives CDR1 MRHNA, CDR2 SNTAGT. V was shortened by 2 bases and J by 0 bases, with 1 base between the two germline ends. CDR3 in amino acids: CASSDPNTGELFF. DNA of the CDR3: TGTGCCAGCAGTGACCCGAACACCGGGGAGCTGTTTTTT.

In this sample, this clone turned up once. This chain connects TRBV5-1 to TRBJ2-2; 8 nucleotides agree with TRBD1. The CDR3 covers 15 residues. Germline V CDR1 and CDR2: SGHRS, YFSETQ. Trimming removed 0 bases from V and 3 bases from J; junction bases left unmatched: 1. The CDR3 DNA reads TGCGCCAGCAGCTTGGGACAGGGGTACACCGGGGAGCTGTTTTTT. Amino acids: CASSLGQGYTGELFF. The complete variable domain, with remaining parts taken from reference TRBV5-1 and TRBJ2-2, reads KAGVTQTPRYLIKTRGQQVTLSCSPISGHRSVSWYQQTPGQGLQFLFEYFSETQRNKGNFPGRFSGRQFSNSRSEMNVSTLELGDSALYLCASSLGQGYTGELFFGEGSRLTVL.

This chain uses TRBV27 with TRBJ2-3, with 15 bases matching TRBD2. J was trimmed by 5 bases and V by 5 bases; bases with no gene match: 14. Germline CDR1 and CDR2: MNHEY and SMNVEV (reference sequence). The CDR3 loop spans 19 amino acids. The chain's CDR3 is CASSPRGTSGRLMRDTQYF. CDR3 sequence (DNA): TGTGCCAGCAGTCCCAGGGGGACTAGCGGGAGGTTGATGAGAGATACGCAGTATTTT.

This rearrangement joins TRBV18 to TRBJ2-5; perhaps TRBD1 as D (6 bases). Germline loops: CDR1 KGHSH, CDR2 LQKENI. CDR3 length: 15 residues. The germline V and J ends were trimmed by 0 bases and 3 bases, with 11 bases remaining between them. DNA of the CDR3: TGTGCCAGCTCACCACCTTTGCCAGGGGAAGAGACCCAGTACTTC. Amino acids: CASSPPLPGEETQYF.

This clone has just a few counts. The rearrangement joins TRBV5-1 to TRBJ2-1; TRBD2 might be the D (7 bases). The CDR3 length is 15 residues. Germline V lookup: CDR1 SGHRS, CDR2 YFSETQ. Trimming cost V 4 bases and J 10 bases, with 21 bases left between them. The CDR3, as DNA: TGCGCCAGCAGCCAACCTGGGGGGGCGCAGGTCGAGCAGTTCTTC. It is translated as CASSQPGGAQVEQFF.

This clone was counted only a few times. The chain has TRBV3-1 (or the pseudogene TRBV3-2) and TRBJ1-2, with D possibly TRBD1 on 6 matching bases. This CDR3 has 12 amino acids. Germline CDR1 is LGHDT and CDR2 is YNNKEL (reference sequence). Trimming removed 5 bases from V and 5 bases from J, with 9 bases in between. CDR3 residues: CASSKGEYGYTF. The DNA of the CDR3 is TGTGCCAGCAGCAAGGGGGAGTATGGCTACACCTTC.

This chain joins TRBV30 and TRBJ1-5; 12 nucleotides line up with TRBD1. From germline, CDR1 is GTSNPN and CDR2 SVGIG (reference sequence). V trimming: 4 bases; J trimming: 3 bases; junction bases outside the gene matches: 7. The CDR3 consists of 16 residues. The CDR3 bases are TGTGCCTGGAACGGGGGGACAGGGGGCGTCAATCAGCCCCAGCATTTT. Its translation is CAWNGGTGGVNQPQHF.

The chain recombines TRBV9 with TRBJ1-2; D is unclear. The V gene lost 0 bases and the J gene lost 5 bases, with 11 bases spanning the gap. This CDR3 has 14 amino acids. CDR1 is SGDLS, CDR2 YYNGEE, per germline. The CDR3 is CASSVAEGYYGYTF. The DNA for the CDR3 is TGTGCCAGCAGCGTAGCGGAAGGGTATTATGGCTACACCTTC.

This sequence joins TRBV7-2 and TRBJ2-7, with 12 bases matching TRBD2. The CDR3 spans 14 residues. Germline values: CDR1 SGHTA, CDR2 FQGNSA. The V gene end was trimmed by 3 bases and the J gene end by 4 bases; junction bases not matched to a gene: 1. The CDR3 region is CASSLTSGRYEQYF. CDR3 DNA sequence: TGTGCCAGCAGCTTGACTAGCGGGAGATACGAGCAGTACTTC. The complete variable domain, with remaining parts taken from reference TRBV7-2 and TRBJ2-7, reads GAGVSQSPSNKVTEKGKDVELRCDPISGHTALYWYRQSLGQGLEFLIYFQGNSAPDKSGLPSDRFSAERTGGSVSTLTIQRTQQEDSAVYLCASSLTSGRYEQYFGPGTRLTVT.